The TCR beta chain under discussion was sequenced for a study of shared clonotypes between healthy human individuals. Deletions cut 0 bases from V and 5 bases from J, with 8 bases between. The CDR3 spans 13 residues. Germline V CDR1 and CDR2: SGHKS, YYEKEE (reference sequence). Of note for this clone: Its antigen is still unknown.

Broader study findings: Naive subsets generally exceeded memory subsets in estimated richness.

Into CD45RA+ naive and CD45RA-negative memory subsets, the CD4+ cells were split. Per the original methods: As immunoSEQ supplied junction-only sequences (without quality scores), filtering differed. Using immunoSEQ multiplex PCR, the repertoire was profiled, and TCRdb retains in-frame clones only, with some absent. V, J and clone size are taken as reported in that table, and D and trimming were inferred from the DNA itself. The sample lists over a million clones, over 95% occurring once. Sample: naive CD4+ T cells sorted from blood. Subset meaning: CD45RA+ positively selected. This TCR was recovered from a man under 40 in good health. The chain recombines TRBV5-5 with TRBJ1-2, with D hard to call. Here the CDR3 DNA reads TGTGCCAGCAGCTTGGCCACGGAGTATGGCTACACCTTC. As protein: CASSLATEYGYTF.